This T cell receptor (beta chain) is drawn from a study of blood T cells in healthy people across ages. Only a few counts were recorded for this clonotype. The V gene's germline CDR1 is SEHNR and CDR2 FQNEAQ (reference sequence). V gave up 5 bases and J gave up 7 bases, with 17 bases separating them. There are 14 residues in the CDR3. Combining a sample-barcoded 5' primer with a J-beta primer mix, a second PCR ran for roughly 7 to 11 cycles. TCRdb redid the calling of the 5' RACE reads with MiXCR, one entry per CDR3 protein. This table has 1.5 million to 2 million distinct CDR3 sequences, approximately 32% appearing once.

This rearrangement joins TRBV7-9 to TRBJ1-2; weak D call: TRBD1 (6 bases). The sequence came from a woman in her twenties or thirties in good health. The source material was blood. The CDR3 DNA sequence: TGTGCCAGCAGCCTCGGGACATCTGTATTTGGCTACACCTTC. Translating it yields CASSLGTSVFGYTF. The full variable domain, completed using reference TRBV7-9 and TRBJ1-2, is DTGVSQNPRHKITKRGQNVTFRCDPISEHNRLYWYRQTLGQGPEFLTYFQNEAQLEKSRLLSDRFSAERPKGSFSTLEIQRTEQGDSAMYLCASSLGTSVFGYTFGSGTRLTVV.